This TCR delta chain was retrieved from a study of delta chains in infants with herpesvirus infections. Findings and caveats of the study: A few infants infected before 120 days plus one congenital case had the public Vdelta1 clonotype. The public clonotype appeared only at the first post-infection time point. The study lacked race- and environment-matched controls and was small.

Reverse transcription of PBMC RNA used primers specific for the gamma and delta chains. TCRdb applied CATT to the RT-PCR reads for clone calling. The repertoire holds some 1,500 delta-chain clones, with approximately 32% as singletons. There are 14 residues in the CDR3. Losses at the gene ends were 4 bases for V and 5 bases for J; bases not matched to a gene: 3. Germline values: CDR1 GEAIGNYY, CDR2 EKD. In its sample, this clone is medium-sized. What it binds is unknown. Additional DNA sequences in this sample encode the identical CDR3. The receptor was derived from a human donor who was a Ugandan infant, either HIV-exposed or HIV-unexposed (not recorded which). Here the sequenced sample was peripheral blood, taken at time point 1 of longitudinal follow-up. This chain connects TRDV2 to TRDJ2; 10 bases fit TRDD3. CDR3 loop: CACDILGDTAQLFF. In DNA, the CDR3 is TGTGCCTGTGATATACTGGGGGATACAGCACAACTCTTCTTT.